These 30 T cell receptor beta chains were sequenced from one sample in a study of control samples from healthy donors and cancer patients (dated by TCRdb to 2018 to 2021). The library was obtained by the immunoSEQ multiplex PCR assay. Here the immuneACCESS table is served through TCRdb, limited to in-frame sequences with V and J called. Missing clones are a known gap in these copies; in checked studies unresolved V genes cover under half, and the rest lacks a known reason. For this sample the table gives 28,000 or so clones, of which more than 75% were detected only once. Of the sample, about 23% is held by the ten largest clones. Sequenced sample: PBMCs. These receptors were collected from a man aged 60-69 years with colorectal cancer.

The chain employs TRBV5-4 and TRBJ1-1; TRBD1 aligns across 8 bases. This CDR3 comprises 15 residues. The trim removed 4 bases at V and 7 bases at J, leaving 12 bases unmatched. Germline values: CDR1 SGHNT, CDR2 YYREEE (reference sequence). CDR3 in DNA: TGTGCCAGCAGCAAAAAGAACAGGGGGGGCAATGAAGCTTTCTTT. Its protein is CASSKKNRGGNEAFF.

The rearrangement links TRBV27 to TRBJ1-2, with D unclear. The CDR3 length is 14 residues. CDR1 and CDR2 (germline): MNHEY, SMNVEV (reference sequence). The germline V and J ends were trimmed by 5 bases and 0 bases, with 10 bases remaining between them. CDR3 in DNA: TGTGCCAGCAGTCCGTACACTTCTAACTATGGCTACACCTTC. This gives the protein CASSPYTSNYGYTF.

This chain uses TRBV5-4 with TRBJ1-4; 7 bases are shared with TRBD1. The CDR3 covers 15 residues. Germline values: CDR1 SGHNT, CDR2 YYREEE (reference sequence). V shed 1 base, J shed 8 bases, and the junction held 8 bases outside the gene matches. The CDR3 coding sequence is TGTGCCAGCAGCTTGTCCAGGGGGGGGAAGGAAAAACTGTTTTTT. Translating gives CASSLSRGGKEKLFF.

By share, this clone counts as medium-sized (0.01 to 0.1%). This may come from a read error, since a much larger clone is one base off. The J gene is TRBJ2-6, the V gene TRBV7-9, with TRBD2 matching 10 bases. V lost 8 bases to trimming and J lost 4 bases; unmatched junction nucleotides: 17. Germline V CDR1 and CDR2: SEHNR, FQNEAQ (reference sequence). This CDR3 is 19 amino acids long. CDR3 amino acids: CASGTDRERGGIGANVLTF. DNA of the CDR3: TGTGCCAGCGGGACAGACAGGGAGCGGGGGGGGATCGGGGCCAACGTCCTGACTTTC.

This clone appeared once. The rearrangement uses TRBV24-1 and TRBJ2-3; 9 bases agree with TRBD2. J lost 6 bases, V lost 8 bases, and 5 bases had no gene match. This CDR3 region has 13 residues. Germline CDR1 KGHDR, CDR2 SFDVKD. The CDR3 loop is CATKAGGTDTQYF. The CDR3, as DNA: TGTGCCACCAAGGCGGGGGGGACCGATACGCAGTATTTT.

CDR3 bases: TGTGCCAGTAGTACCAGGACAGGGTTGAACAATGAGCAGTTCTTC. Translation gives CASSTRTGLNNEQFF. J is TRBJ2-1 and V is TRBV19; 8 bases match TRBD1. V lost 4 bases to trimming and J lost 5 bases; unmatched junction nucleotides: 7. This CDR3 is 15 amino acids long. Germline V gene sequence: CDR1 LNHDA, CDR2 SQIVND (reference sequence).

The chain has TRBV3-1 (or the pseudogene TRBV3-2) and TRBJ2-7, with TRBD2 matching over 8 bases. Looked up from germline, CDR1 is LGHDT and CDR2 is YNNKEL (reference sequence). The junction had 9 bases not matched to a gene; V was cut back by 8 bases and J by 0 bases. This CDR3 has 15 residues. CDR3 in DNA: TGTGCCAGCTCCCGGAGTAGCGGGGACTCCTACGAGCAGTACTTC. This sequence encodes CASSRSSGDSYEQYF.

The J gene is TRBJ1-6, the V gene TRBV19; tentatively, D is TRBD1 (5 bases). Germline lookup yields CDR1 LNHDA and CDR2 SQIVND (reference sequence). The ends were cut back, 5 bases at V and 4 bases at J, with 18 bases in the middle. The CDR3 is made up of 17 amino acids. CDR3 bases: TGTGCCAGTAGTGCCACGCCGGGGGGAATGTATAATTCACCCCTCCACTTT. It codes for CASSATPGGMYNSPLHF.

The chain carries TRBV10-3 and TRBJ2-2; D may be TRBD1 or TRBD2 (5 bases each). This CDR3 spans 15 amino acids. Trimming removed 3 bases from V and 3 bases from J, with 11 bases in between. Germline CDR1 reads ENHRY; CDR2 reads SYGVKD. CDR3 in amino acids: CAISDEGRDTGELFF. CDR3 in DNA: TGTGCCATCAGTGATGAGGGGCGTGACACCGGGGAGCTGTTTTTT.

The chain combines TRBV19 with TRBJ2-3; no clear D. CDR1 and CDR2 (germline): LNHDA, SQIVND (reference sequence). The CDR3 contains 14 residues. The V end lost 4 bases, the J end lost 3 bases, and 11 bases lay between the germline ends. The CDR3 sequence: CASSTNRATDTQYF. The CDR3 bases are TGTGCCAGTAGTACCAACCGCGCGACAGATACGCAGTATTTT. The entire variable domain, with the rest obtained from reference TRBV19 and TRBJ2-3, is as follows: DGGITQSPKYLFRKEGQNVTLSCEQNLNHDAMYWYRQDPGQGLRLIYYSQIVNDFQKGDIAEGYSVSREKKESFPLTVTSAQKNPTAFYLCASSTNRATDTQYFGPGTRLTVL.

The chain couples TRBV19 to TRBJ1-2, with unresolved D. V lost 3 bases and J 6 bases, leaving 14 bases between the germline ends. The CDR3 totals 14 residues. Germline CDR1 LNHDA, CDR2 SQIVND (reference sequence). CDR3 sequence: CASSMSMNSDGYTF. CDR3 DNA sequence: TGTGCCAGTAGTATGTCGATGAATTCGGATGGCTACACCTTC. Filled out from reference TRBV19 and TRBJ1-2, the complete variable domain reads DGGITQSPKYLFRKEGQNVTLSCEQNLNHDAMYWYRQDPGQGLRLIYYSQIVNDFQKGDIAEGYSVSREKKESFPLTVTSAQKNPTAFYLCASSMSMNSDGYTFGSGTRLTVV.

This chain connects TRBV20-1 to TRBJ1-1; D is uncertain. CDR3 length: 13 residues. Germline CDR1 reads DFQATT; CDR2 reads SNEGSKA (reference sequence). V lost 3 bases to trimming and J lost 0 bases, with 8 bases between them. The CDR3 region is CSASLGVNTEAFF. CDR3 bases: TGCAGTGCTAGTCTCGGGGTGAACACTGAAGCTTTCTTT.

The CDR3 DNA sequence: TGTGCCAACGCCCCTTCGGCAGATACGCAGTATTTT. Its protein product is CANAPSADTQYF. The gene calls are TRBV10-3 and TRBJ2-3; no clear D. CDR1 and CDR2 from the germline V gene are ENHRY and SYGVKD. V dropped 10 bases and J dropped 4 bases, with 12 bases sitting between them. There are 12 residues in the CDR3.

This clone appeared a few times. The rearrangement uses TRBV6-5 and TRBJ1-1; D call uncertain. Trimming pared 6 bases from V and 10 bases from J, leaving 12 bases between. The CDR3 has 11 residues. Germline CDR1 is MNHEY and CDR2 is SVGAGI. The CDR3 reads CASRADGPAFF. CDR3 sequence (DNA): TGTGCCAGCAGGGCAGACGGGCCAGCTTTCTTT.

For the CDR3, the DNA is TGTGCCAGCAGCTCGACTAGCGGGGTCACAGATACGCAGTATTTT. Residues: CASSSTSGVTDTQYF. This chain joins TRBV7-9 and TRBJ2-3, with 11 bases fitting TRBD2. This CDR3 has 15 residues. After removal of 4 bases from V and 2 bases from J, the junction contained 2 bases not matched to a gene. CDR1 and CDR2 from the germline V gene are SEHNR and FQNEAQ (reference sequence).

The chain has TRBV5-4 and TRBJ2-1; 7 nucleotides agree with TRBD1. Trimming removed 0 bases from V and 4 bases from J; junction bases left unmatched: 4. There are 15 residues in the CDR3. CDR1 and CDR2 (germline): SGHNT, YYREEE (reference sequence). The CDR3 is CASSLEDRSYNEQFF. CDR3 nucleotide sequence: TGTGCCAGCAGCTTGGAGGACAGGTCTTACAATGAGCAGTTCTTC.

The chain couples TRBV4-3 to TRBJ2-6; perhaps TRBD2 as D (5 bases). The germline V gene encodes CDR1 LGHNA and CDR2 YSLEER. The V end was cut by 0 bases, the J end by 0 bases, with 6 bases between. CDR3 length: 16 residues. CDR3 in DNA: TGCGCCAGCAGCCAAGAGGGAGCCTCTGGGGCCAACGTCCTGACTTTC. Residues: CASSQEGASGANVLTF.

The CDR3 reads CASSFYAGELFF. The CDR3 nucleotides read TGTGCCAGCAGCTTTTACGCCGGGGAGCTGTTTTTT. The chain recombines TRBV7-9 with TRBJ2-2; D call uncertain. The ends were cut back, 3 bases at V and 6 bases at J, with 5 bases in the middle. CDR3 length: 12 amino acids. Germline loops: CDR1 SEHNR, CDR2 FQNEAQ (reference sequence).

This chain uses TRBV19 with TRBJ2-3, with 10 bases identical to TRBD1. Germline values: CDR1 LNHDA, CDR2 SQIVND (reference sequence). This CDR3 is built from 16 residues. The trim removed 4 bases at V and 1 base at J, leaving 5 bases unmatched. DNA for the CDR3: TGTGCCAGTAGTACCGCGACAGGGGGCGGCACAGATACGCAGTATTTT. Translation gives CASSTATGGGTDTQYF. Together with reference TRBV19 and TRBJ2-3, the CDR3 gives the full variable domain: DGGITQSPKYLFRKEGQNVTLSCEQNLNHDAMYWYRQDPGQGLRLIYYSQIVNDFQKGDIAEGYSVSREKKESFPLTVTSAQKNPTAFYLCASSTATGGGTDTQYFGPGTRLTVL.

The rearrangement links TRBV19 to TRBJ1-4; TRBD1 agrees at 7 bases. The ends lost 5 bases at V and 3 bases at J; junction bases unmatched: 3. The CDR3 is 14 residues long. The germline CDR1 and CDR2 sequences are LNHDA and SQIVND (reference sequence). DNA for the CDR3: TGTGCCAGTAGTTACGGACAGGCTAATGAAAAACTGTTTTTT. This translates into CASSYGQANEKLFF.

The rearrangement joins TRBV21-1 to TRBJ1-5. TRBV21-1 is an annotated pseudogene. CDR3 length: 17 residues. The CDR3 DNA sequence: TGTGCCAGCAGCAAAGGGGAGGAGGGGGAGGGCAATCAGCCCCAGCATTTT. Translating it yields CASSKGEEGEGNQPQHF.

The gene calls are TRBV10-1 and TRBJ1-1, with D perhaps matching TRBD1 (5 bases). V gave up 3 bases and J gave up 5 bases, with 7 bases separating them. Per the germline V gene, CDR1 is WNHNN and CDR2 is SYGVQD (reference sequence). This CDR3 is 12 amino acids long. The CDR3 here is CASSDGGTEAFF. The CDR3 nucleotides read TGCGCCAGCAGTGATGGGGGAACTGAAGCTTTCTTT.

This sequence joins TRBV6-6 and TRBJ1-3; 9 bases align to TRBD1. The CDR3 extends over 16 amino acids. Germline CDR1 MNHNY, CDR2 SVGAGI (reference sequence). V lost 8 bases to trimming and J lost 3 bases; unmatched junction nucleotides: 11. CDR3 coding DNA: TGTGCCAGCCTGGACAGGGGTCGGCGTGGTGGAAACACCATATATTTT. Encoded protein: CASLDRGRRGGNTIYF.

In its sample, this clone was seen a few times. The gene calls are TRBV6-5 and TRBJ1-1, with D perhaps matching TRBD1 (6 bases). V shed 6 bases and J shed 0 bases, with 14 bases lying between them. Germline CDR1 MNHEY, CDR2 SVGAGI. The CDR3 contains 15 residues. CDR3 sequence: CASSSQGIMNTEAFF. CDR3 DNA: TGTGCCAGCAGCTCTCAGGGGATTATGAACACTGAAGCTTTCTTT.

The rearrangement uses TRBV5-6 and TRBJ1-5, with D possibly TRBD1 on 6 matching bases. Trimming removed 1 base from V and 3 bases from J, with 8 bases in between. Germline lookup yields CDR1 SGHDT and CDR2 YYEEEE. The CDR3 has 14 residues. The CDR3 loop reads CASSLTGYNQPQHF. The CDR3, as DNA: TGTGCCAGCAGCTTGACAGGGTACAATCAGCCCCAGCATTTT.

There are a few counts of this clone. This chain connects TRBV19 to TRBJ1-5, with D perhaps TRBD1 (6 bases). The CDR3 spans 15 residues. The V end was cut by 7 bases, the J end by 5 bases, with 18 bases between. The V gene's germline CDR1 is LNHDA and CDR2 SQIVND (reference sequence). The CDR3 loop is CASKQLQGGHQPQHF. The CDR3 coding sequence is TGTGCCAGTAAGCAATTACAGGGAGGGCATCAGCCCCAGCATTTT. Based on the CDR3 plus reference TRBV19 and TRBJ1-5, the full variable domain is DGGITQSPKYLFRKEGQNVTLSCEQNLNHDAMYWYRQDPGQGLRLIYYSQIVNDFQKGDIAEGYSVSREKKESFPLTVTSAQKNPTAFYLCASKQLQGGHQPQHFGDGTRLSIL.

V is TRBV5-1 and J is TRBJ1-6, with 9 bases fitting TRBD1. This CDR3 is 14 amino acids long. CDR1 and CDR2 from the germline V gene are SGHRS and YFSETQ. Unmatched junction bases numbered 2, after V lost 5 bases and J lost 5 bases. In DNA form, the CDR3 reads TGCGCCAGCAGACGGACAGGGGATAATTCACCCCTCCACTTT. Protein product: CASRRTGDNSPLHF.

This clone appeared a single time. The rearrangement joins TRBV29-1 to TRBJ1-1; 7 bases are a match to TRBD1. Germline assignment: CDR1 SQVTM and CDR2 ANQGSEA. V dropped 3 bases and J dropped 3; count of bases not matched to a gene: 4. This CDR3 contains 13 residues. CDR3 in amino acids: CSVDPQGHTEAFF. DNA of the CDR3: TGCAGCGTTGACCCACAGGGGCACACTGAAGCTTTCTTT.

The rearrangement joins TRBV11-2 to TRBJ1-4; D is possibly TRBD1 (5 bases). CDR3 length: 12 amino acids. V lost 6 bases and J 7 bases, leaving 9 bases between the germline ends. The germline CDR1 and CDR2 sequences are SGHAT and FQNNGV. DNA of the CDR3: TGTGCCAGCAGGAGGGGTGGTGAAAAACTGTTTTTT. Residues: CASRRGGEKLFF.

The V gene is TRBV7-8, the J gene TRBJ1-6; 7 positions match TRBD1. This CDR3 is built from 19 residues. V trimming: 3 bases; J trimming: 0 bases; junction bases outside the gene matches: 11. The germline CDR1 and CDR2 sequences are SGHVS and FQNEAQ. CDR3 DNA: TGTGCCAGCAGCTTTGGACAGGCCATCGCTCGCTCCTATAATTCACCCCTCCACTTT. Its translation is CASSFGQAIARSYNSPLHF.